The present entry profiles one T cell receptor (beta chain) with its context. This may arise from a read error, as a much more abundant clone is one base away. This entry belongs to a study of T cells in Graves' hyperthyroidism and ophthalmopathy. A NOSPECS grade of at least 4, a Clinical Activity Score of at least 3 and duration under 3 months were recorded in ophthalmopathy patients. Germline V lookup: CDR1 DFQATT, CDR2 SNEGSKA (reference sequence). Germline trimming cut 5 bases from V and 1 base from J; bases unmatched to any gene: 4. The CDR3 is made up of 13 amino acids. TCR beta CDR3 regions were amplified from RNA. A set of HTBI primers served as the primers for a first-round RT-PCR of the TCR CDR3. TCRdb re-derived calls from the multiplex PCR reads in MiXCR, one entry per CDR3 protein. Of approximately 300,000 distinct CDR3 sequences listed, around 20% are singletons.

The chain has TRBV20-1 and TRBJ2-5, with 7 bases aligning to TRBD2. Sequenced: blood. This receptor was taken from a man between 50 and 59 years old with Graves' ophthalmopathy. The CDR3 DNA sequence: TGCAGTGCTCAGGGAGGGACCCAAGAGACCCAGTACTTC. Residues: CSAQGGTQETQYF.